This T cell receptor (beta chain) is from a study of CD8+ T cells in alopecia areata (dated by TCRdb to between 2018 and 2020). With regard to the full study: Treated patients were enrolled in an open-label pilot trial of oral tofacitinib at 5 to 10 mg twice daily for moderate-to-severe alopecia areata. Patients stayed on tofacitinib for 6 to 18 months and then had 6 months of follow-up off drug so that delayed response and recurrence could be assessed. The SALT score, which quantifies the percentage of affected scalp surface area, was used to measure disease severity in treated patients. The study used high-throughput TCRbeta sequencing to examine T cell clonal expansion in alopecia areata, in both the C3H/HeJ mouse model and human patients. On the human side, TCRbeta sequencing was run on scalp tissue and on sorted CD4+ and CD8+ peripheral blood T cells from healthy controls and from alopecia areata patients with either patchy or totalis/universalis disease. Biopsies were taken from tofacitinib-treated patients at baseline and at 4 and 24 weeks of treatment, and a later scalp biopsy was taken in several of the tofacitinib-treated patients. Clonality in the scalp was compared among normal scalp (n=4), patchy alopecia areata scalp (n=8), and alopecia totalis/universalis scalp (n=8). The RNA source kit depended on sample type: the PAXgene miRNA kit for fixed scalp, the miRNeasy kit for PBMCs, and the RNeasy kit for mouse skin. TCRbeta CDR3 regions were amplified by immunoSEQ multiplex PCR with 35 Vbeta forward and 13 Jbeta reverse primers.

Libraries were made using the immunoSEQ multiplex PCR assay. RNA was extracted from all samples and reverse transcribed into cDNA as template for TCR sequencing. SuperScript III was used for first-strand cDNA synthesis, primed with a 2:1 mix of oligo-dT and random hexamers. A synthetic immune receptor repertoire was used to assess amplification bias, and residual bias was removed computationally. The study's processing was this. Raw reads were preprocessed to remove errors, and CDR3 was defined by IMGT conventions from the conserved cysteine to phenylalanine. Clonality was computed by normalizing Shannon entropy by log2 of the number of productive unique TCRs and subtracting the result from 1. CD4 or CD8 identity of scalp clones was inferred by cross-referencing scalp TCRbeta sequences with sorted blood CD4 and CD8 repertoires. TCRdb limited this immuneACCESS table to in-frame rearrangements with V and J called. A share of clones is missing; checked studies link under half to unresolved V genes, and the rest is unexplained. V and J calls and clone size come straight from that table; D and trimming were deduced from the DNA. For this sample the table gives tens of thousands of clones, of which around 71% were detected only once. The top ten clones comprise under 25% of the sample.

A word on this clone: Its antigen remains undetermined. Per-base qualities were not stored, and no clone one base away is much larger.

Study-level results and caveats: During tofacitinib treatment, many expanded lesional clones stuck around in both scalp and blood, and this persistence may partly explain why relapse happens after treatment is stopped. Compared with normal scalp, lesional scalp had higher clonality and more expanded CD8+ clones, particularly in alopecia totalis/universalis, a pattern that suggests antigenic drive. Scalp clonality and the number of expanded CD8+ clones among the top 100 scalp clones were significantly decreased by tofacitinib. Resident alphabeta T cells in normal human skin are also sequenced, complicating scalp TCR repertoire analysis, unlike mouse skin dominated by gammadelta T cells. Because the treated cohort was small and had only one nonresponder, larger studies are needed to examine links between baseline CD8+ expansion and response. Compared with mice, TCR sequences shared between patients were less clear, possibly partly because of HLA diversity across the patient population.

In light of the paper, this sample's time point label describes: 4 weeks on oral tofacitinib. What the treatment or condition label conveys for this sample: oral pan-JAK inhibitor, 5-10 mg twice daily. Peripheral blood and lesional scalp punch biopsies were obtained from patients with alopecia areata. PBMCs were isolated by density centrifugation and stained for CD3, CD4 and CD8, after which CD4+ and CD8+ T cells were sorted on a FACSAria. V and J are truncated by 5 bases and 3 bases respectively, leaving an intervening sequence of 10 bases. The CDR3, cysteine through phenylalanine, is 13 amino acids long. Only the CDR3 region is kept as DNA, spanning 39 bases read in frame from base 1. Reading the germline V gene (reference sequence) gives CDR1 SEHNR and CDR2 FQNEAQ.

The specimen was CD8+ T cells sorted from blood, collected at week 4, from a patient treated with tofacitinib. The receptor's source is a human donor with alopecia areata. The chain links TRBV7-9 with TRBJ1-2; a tentative D match to TRBD1 spans 6 bases. The CDR3 in this case is CASSPGADYGYTF. The nucleotide sequence reads as follows: TGTGCCAGCAGCCCAGGGGCGGACTATGGCTACACCTTC.